This T cell receptor (beta chain) is drawn from a study of cytomegalovirus exposure and HLA in healthy donors. The study, taken as a whole, reports: Previous analysis showed most TCR beta V segments were productive about 87% or about 30% of the time.

A note on this clone: Antigen specificity is unknown.

This PCR relied on a set of 60 Vbeta primers and 13 Jbeta primers. Only in-frame clones appear in the TCRdb table, and some are missing; sequencing was by immunoSEQ multiplex PCR. This table has 90,000 to 120,000 clones, over 65% appearing once. Germline CDR1 SQVTM, CDR2 ANQGSEA. The CDR3 covers 13 residues. V was pared by 4 bases and J by 13 bases, with 13 bases of the junction left unmatched. The receptor's source is a female donor in good health and CMV-seropositive. The chain carries TRBV29-1 and TRBJ2-3; 8 bases are a match to TRBD1. Sequenced material: PBMCs. In DNA, the CDR3 is TGCAGCGTTGCAGGGGGCGGCGTTTTCGAGAAGTATTTT. The encoded protein is CSVAGGGVFEKYF.